The 2 T cell receptor beta chains given below trace back to one sample, sequenced in a study of blood T cell repertoires in COVID-19. Clones were read by immunoSEQ multiplex PCR, and TCRdb kept only the in-frame ones, dropping some. The sample shows some 290,000 clones, around 89% of them seen only once. The sample consisted of peripheral blood. These TCRs come from a woman aged 40 to 55 with COVID-19, enrolled during active disease.

CDR3 residues: CASSYVLTGSQETQYF. The CDR3 DNA reads as TGTGCCAGCAGTTACGTCCTGACAGGGTCACAAGAGACCCAGTACTTC. The V gene is TRBV6-5, the J gene TRBJ2-5, with TRBD1 matching over 7 bases. This CDR3 has 16 amino acids. V lost 2 bases, J lost 2 bases, and 8 bases stayed unmatched. Germline V gives CDR1 MNHEY, CDR2 SVGAGI.

The rearrangement uses TRBV27 and TRBJ2-7; unclear D gene. Trimming shortened V by 6 bases and J by 4 bases, and 7 bases separated the two germline ends. CDR1 and CDR2 from the germline V gene are MNHEY and SMNVEV (reference sequence). The CDR3 sequence is 11 residues long. DNA of the CDR3: TGTGCCAGCAGGAACGAGTACGAGCAGTACTTC. Residues: CASRNEYEQYF.